Listed below are T cell receptor beta chains from one sample, sequenced in a study of blood T cells in healthy people across ages. Using its own MiXCR run on the 5' RACE reads, TCRdb lists one record per CDR3 protein. The table shows roughly 730,000 distinct CDR3 sequences, with roughly three fifths occurring only once. The material sequenced was blood. The receptors originated from a man aged 40-49 years in good health. Both conserved end residues are part of each CDR3. Each record gives: V gene, J gene, D gene, CDR3 length, clone size, CDR3 protein, CDR3 DNA. The D gene is left open where the match is weak. The listing skips clone size in some rows; elsewhere it reads once, few, many or a size class.

TRBV27,TRBJ1-6,.,13,.,CASRNSLNSPLHF,TGTGCCAGCAGGAACAGTTTAAATTCACCCCTCCACTTT
TRBV20-1,TRBJ1-5,TRBD1,13,.,CSAGGGFNQPQHF,TGCAGCGCAGGGGGGGGGTTCAATCAGCCCCAGCATTTT
TRBV12-3/TRBV12-4,TRBJ2-3,.,13,many,CASSLGSTDTQYF,TGTGCCAGCTCCCTAGGGAGCACAGATACGCAGTATTTT
TRBV4-3,TRBJ2-3,.,14,few,CASSQVISADTQYF,TGCGCCAGCAGCCAAGTCATCTCTGCGGATACGCAGTATTTT
TRBV6-2/TRBV6-3,TRBJ1-2,.,16,.,CASSANRQATNYGYTF,TGTGCCAGCAGCGCAAATAGACAGGCAACTAACTATGGCTACACCTTC
TRBV6-2/TRBV6-3,TRBJ1-2,.,14,few,CASSYTASNYGYTF,TGTGCCAGCAGTTACACCGCTTCTAACTATGGCTACACCTTC
TRBV28,TRBJ2-3,TRBD2,18,.,CASSFEAILAGGTDTQYF,TGTGCCAGCAGTTTCGAAGCGATACTAGCGGGAGGCACAGATACGCAGTATTTT
TRBV6-1,TRBJ1-6,TRBD1,14,.,CASSRGRGNSPLHF,TGTGCCAGCAGCAGGGGGCGCGGGAATTCACCCCTCCACTTT
TRBV29-1,TRBJ2-2,.,14,.,CSVVREMNTGELFF,TGCAGCGTTGTCAGGGAAATGAACACCGGGGAGCTGTTTTTT
TRBV12-3/TRBV12-4,TRBJ1-5,.,21,.,CASSWSTRDGGWRDSNQPQHF,TGTGCCAGCAGTTGGTCAACCCGGGACGGTGGTTGGCGGGATAGCAATCAGCCCCAGCATTTT
TRBV28,TRBJ2-5,.,16,.,CASSPPGTPAQETQYF,TGTGCCAGCTCCCCTCCTGGGACACCGGCCCAAGAGACCCAGTACTTC
TRBV29-1,TRBJ2-7,.,13,.,CSVGSVSYNEQYF,TGCAGCGTTGGGAGTGTATCCTACAATGAGCAGTACTTC
TRBV20-1,TRBJ1-2,.,16,once,CSATGLTNTGEGGYTF,TGCAGTGCCACGGGACTCACGAACACCGGGGAGGGCGGCTACACCTTC
TRBV5-1,TRBJ2-5,TRBD1,15,.,CASSYGQASQETQYF,TGCGCCAGCAGTTATGGACAGGCCTCTCAAGAGACCCAGTACTTC
TRBV14,TRBJ2-7,.,15,.,CASSQVGWQSHEQYF,TGTGCCAGCAGCCAAGTTGGTTGGCAAAGCCACGAGCAGTACTTC
TRBV12-3/TRBV12-4,TRBJ2-3,.,14,.,CASSSQVSTDTQYF,TGTGCCAGCAGTTCACAGGTTAGCACAGATACGCAGTATTTT
TRBV5-6,TRBJ2-5,TRBD2,18,few,CASSLKDRPSGTWKTQYF,TGTGCCAGCAGCTTGAAAGATCGGCCTAGCGGGACTTGGAAGACCCAGTACTTC
TRBV5-1,TRBJ2-3,TRBD2,17,.,CASSWGTSPNPSDTQYF,TGCGCCAGCAGCTGGGGGACTAGCCCAAACCCTTCAGATACGCAGTATTTT
TRBV10-3,TRBJ2-1,TRBD2,15,.,CAIRLGLAHYNEQFF,TGTGCCATCAGATTGGGACTAGCGCACTACAATGAGCAGTTCTTC
TRBV15,TRBJ1-5,.,13,.,CATTSFSNQPQHF,TGTGCCACAACTTCGTTCAGCAATCAGCCCCAGCATTTT
TRBV9,TRBJ1-5,.,14,.,CASSVEGSVQPQHF,TGTGCCAGCAGCGTAGAGGGATCGGTTCAGCCCCAGCATTTT
TRBV9,TRBJ2-1,.,15,few,CASSVDRATYNEQFF,TGTGCCAGCAGCGTAGACAGGGCAACCTACAATGAGCAGTTCTTC
TRBV28,TRBJ2-5,TRBD2,15,.,CASSLLLGRRGTQYF,TGTGCCAGCAGTTTACTTCTCGGGAGGAGAGGGACCCAGTACTTC
TRBV7-9,TRBJ2-7,TRBD1,15,few,CASSLTGLGTYEQYF,TGTGCCAGCAGCTTGACAGGGTTGGGAACCTACGAGCAGTACTTC
TRBV5-1,TRBJ2-3,.,17,.,CASSRAGGSGTGDTQYF,TGCGCCAGCAGCCGCGCCGGAGGTAGCGGAACGGGAGATACGCAGTATTTT
TRBV27,TRBJ2-3,TRBD2,16,few,CASSTIAGASTDTQYF,TGTGCCAGCAGTACGATAGCGGGAGCCAGCACAGATACGCAGTATTTT
TRBV11-2,TRBJ2-5,TRBD1,14,.,CASRVTGGEETQYF,TGTGCCAGCAGGGTGACAGGGGGCGAGGAGACCCAGTACTTC
TRBV27,TRBJ2-1,.,13,few,CASSLGVNSEQFF,TGTGCCAGCAGTCTCGGCGTAAATAGTGAGCAGTTCTTC
TRBV20-1,TRBJ2-5,.,15,.,CSASPNVRSQETQYF,TGCAGTGCTAGTCCGAACGTTAGGTCCCAAGAGACCCAGTACTTC